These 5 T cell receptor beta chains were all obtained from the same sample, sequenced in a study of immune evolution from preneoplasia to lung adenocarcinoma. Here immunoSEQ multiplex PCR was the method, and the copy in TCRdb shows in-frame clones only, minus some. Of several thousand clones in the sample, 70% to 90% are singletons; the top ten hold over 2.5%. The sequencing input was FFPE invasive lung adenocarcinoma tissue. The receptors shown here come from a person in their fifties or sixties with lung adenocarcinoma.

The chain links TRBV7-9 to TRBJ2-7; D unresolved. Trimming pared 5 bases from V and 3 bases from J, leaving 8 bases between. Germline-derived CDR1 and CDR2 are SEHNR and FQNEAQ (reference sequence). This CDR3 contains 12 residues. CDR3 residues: CASSRGDYEQYF. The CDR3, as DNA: TGTGCCAGCAGCAGAGGTGACTACGAGCAGTACTTC.

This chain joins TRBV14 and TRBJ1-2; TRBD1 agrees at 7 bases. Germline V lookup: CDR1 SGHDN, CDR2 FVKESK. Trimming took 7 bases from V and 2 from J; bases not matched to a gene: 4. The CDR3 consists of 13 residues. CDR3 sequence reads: CASNRGLNYGYTF. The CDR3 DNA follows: TGTGCCAGCAACAGGGGCCTCAACTATGGCTACACCTTC.

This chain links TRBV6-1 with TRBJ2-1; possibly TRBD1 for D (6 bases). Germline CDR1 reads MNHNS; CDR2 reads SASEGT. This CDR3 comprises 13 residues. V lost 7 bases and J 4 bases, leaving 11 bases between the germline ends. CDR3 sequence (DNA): TGTGCCAGCACGGACAGCCCTTACAATGAGCAGTTCTTC. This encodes CASTDSPYNEQFF.

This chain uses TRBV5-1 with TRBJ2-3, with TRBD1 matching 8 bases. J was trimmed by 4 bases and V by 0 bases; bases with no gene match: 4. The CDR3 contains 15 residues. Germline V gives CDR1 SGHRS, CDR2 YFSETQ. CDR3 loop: CASSLGQGAADTQYF. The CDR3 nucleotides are TGCGCCAGCAGCTTGGGGCAGGGGGCCGCAGATACGCAGTATTTT.

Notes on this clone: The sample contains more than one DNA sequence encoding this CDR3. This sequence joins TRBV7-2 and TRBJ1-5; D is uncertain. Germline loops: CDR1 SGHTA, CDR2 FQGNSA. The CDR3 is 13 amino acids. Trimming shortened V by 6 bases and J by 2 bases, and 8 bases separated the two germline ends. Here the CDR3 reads CASSVRGNQPQHF. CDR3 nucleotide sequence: TGTGCCAGCAGTGTTAGGGGCAATCAGCCCCAGCATTTT.